This TCR beta chain was recorded in a study of blood T cell repertoires in COVID-19. About the study: The United States, Italy and Spain were the sources of the acute and convalescent COVID-19 samples. In each case, the material was cDNA or gDNA derived from T cells, B-cell-depleted T cells, or PBMCs.

J was trimmed by 10 bases and V by 7 bases; bases with no gene match: 7. CDR3 length: 12 amino acids. Germline values: CDR1 SGHVS, CDR2 FQNEAQ. The table lists this clone with a count of one. In the original processing: Amplification of reference gene primers provided the estimated nucleated cell counts. Profiling relied on immunoSEQ multiplex PCR, and the TCRdb table lists in-frame clones only, not all of them. Clone size and the V and J calls come from that table; the DNA yielded D and trimming. The profile shows fewer than 150,000 clones, about 87% of them singletons. The sequence was collected from a woman in her forties or fifties with acute or convalescent COVID-19. Sequenced input: peripheral blood. The chain recombines TRBV7-8 with TRBJ2-5, with 9 bases that match TRBD2. The CDR3 protein is CASTTSRGGQYF. The CDR3 DNA sequence: TGTGCCAGCACCACGTCGCGGGGGGGCCAGTACTTC.